The clone carrying this TCR beta chain occurred many times. Its antigen is undetermined. Time point noted: peripheral blood 6 weeks after treatment start. This table comes from immunoSEQ multiplex PCR, and its TCRdb copy is limited to in-frame clones, with some not included. Of some 110,000 clones listed, roughly 90% are singletons. Per germline, CDR1 MNHEY and CDR2 SVGAGI. J lost 8 bases, V lost 6 bases, and 10 bases had no gene match. CDR3 length equals 13 residues. The sample comes from a study of PD-L1 blockade in urothelial cancer. Findings of the study overall: When pretreatment blood TCR clonality was below the median, it predicted better survival.

V and J are TRBV6-5 and TRBJ2-7, with TRBD1 matching over 7 bases. The clonotype comes from a man aged 55 to 70 with urothelial cancer. The starting material was PBMCs, obtained around atezolizumab (anti-PD-L1) treatment. The CDR3 nucleotides read TGTGCCAGCAGGAACGGACAGGCCACCAAGCAGTACTTC. As protein: CASRNGQATKQYF.